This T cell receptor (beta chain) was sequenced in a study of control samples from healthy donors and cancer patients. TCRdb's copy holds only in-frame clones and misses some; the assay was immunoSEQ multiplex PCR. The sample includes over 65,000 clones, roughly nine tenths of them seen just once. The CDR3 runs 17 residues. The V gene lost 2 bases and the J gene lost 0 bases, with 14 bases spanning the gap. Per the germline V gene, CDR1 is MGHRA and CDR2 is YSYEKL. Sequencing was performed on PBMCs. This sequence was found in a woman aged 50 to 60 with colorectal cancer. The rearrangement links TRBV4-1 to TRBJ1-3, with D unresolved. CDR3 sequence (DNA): TGCGCCAGCAGCCAATCGCCAGGAGGATCCTCTGGAAACACCATATATTTT. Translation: CASSQSPGGSSGNTIYF.